These 16 T cell receptor beta chains were all obtained from the same sample, sequenced in a study of cytomegalovirus exposure and HLA in healthy donors. Researchers ran the PCR with 60 Vbeta and 13 Jbeta primers. Produced via immunoSEQ multiplex PCR; TCRdb's table is partial and in-frame only. Here the sample spans about 110,000 clones, approximately 72% being singletons. The sequenced sample consisted of PBMCs. The source of these receptors is a woman in her thirties or forties in good health and CMV-seropositive.

The rearrangement joins TRBV29-1 to TRBJ2-5; TRBD2 might be the D (5 bases). Per germline, CDR1 SQVTM and CDR2 ANQGSEA. The CDR3 covers 17 residues. V was clipped by 6 bases and J by 2 bases, with 25 bases between them. CDR3 protein: CSVPKPWDFWRQETQYF. The DNA of the CDR3 is TGCAGCGTCCCCAAACCCTGGGATTTCTGGAGGCAAGAGACCCAGTACTTC.

CDR3 sequence: CSGTPGKNTEAFF. The CDR3 DNA is TGCAGCGGAACCCCGGGGAAGAACACTGAAGCTTTCTTT. This sequence joins TRBV29-1 and TRBJ1-1; D call uncertain. Germline CDR1 and CDR2: SQVTM and ANQGSEA. The CDR3 length is 13 residues. Deletions cut 7 bases from V and 1 base from J, with 13 bases between. Supplemented by reference TRBV29-1 and TRBJ1-1, the full variable domain reads SAVISQKPSRDICQRGTSLTIQCQVDSQVTMMFWYRQQPGQSLTLIATANQGSEATYESGFVIDKFPISRPNLTFSTLTVSNMSPEDSSIYLCSGTPGKNTEAFFGQGTRLTVV.

V is TRBV6-5 and J is TRBJ1-1; tentative D call: TRBD1 (5 bases). Trimming removed 5 bases from V and 11 bases from J, with 12 bases in between. The CDR3 spans 11 residues. Germline loops: CDR1 MNHEY, CDR2 SVGAGI. CDR3: CASSTQGWAFF. The DNA for the CDR3 is TGTGCCAGCAGTACCCAGGGTTGGGCTTTCTTT.

The chain links TRBV5-1 to TRBJ2-1, with D possibly TRBD2 on 6 matching bases. V was cut by 7 bases and J by 0 bases, with 11 bases left in between. Germline loops: CDR1 SGHRS, CDR2 YFSETQ. The CDR3 sequence is 14 residues long. The CDR3 region is CASGSGDSYNEQFF. The DNA for the CDR3 is TGCGCCAGCGGATCGGGGGACTCCTACAATGAGCAGTTCTTC.

This sequence joins TRBV11-2 and TRBJ2-7; 9 bases align to TRBD1. CDR1 SGHAT and CDR2 FQNNGV come from the germline V gene. V lost 1 base, J lost 7 bases, and 5 bases stayed unmatched. The CDR3 totals 14 residues. The CDR3: CASSLGDRVGEQYF. For the CDR3, the DNA is TGTGCCAGCAGCTTAGGGGACAGGGTAGGAGAGCAGTACTTC.

This rearrangement joins TRBV5-1 to TRBJ1-2; no reliable D call. The CDR3 runs 15 residues. The V end was cut by 0 bases, the J end by 4 bases, with 13 bases between. From germline, CDR1 is SGHRS and CDR2 YFSETQ. CDR3: CASSLGAGTPYGYTF. Written as DNA, the CDR3 is TGCGCCAGCAGCTTGGGCGCAGGCACACCCTATGGCTACACCTTC.

The chain uses TRBV25-1 and TRBJ1-6; D is undetermined. In germline, CDR1 is MGHDK, CDR2 SYGVNS. Trimming stripped 5 bases from V and 9 bases from J, with 11 bases between. This CDR3 spans 13 amino acids. CDR3 in amino acids: CASSIPAGSPLHF. CDR3 DNA sequence: TGTGCCAGCAGTATTCCCGCGGGTTCACCCCTCCACTTT.

This clone has more than one count but fewer than ten. The rearrangement uses TRBV13 and TRBJ2-7, with 7 bases matching TRBD1. The V and J ends lost 4 bases and 2 bases, in that order; junction bases with no gene match: 5. The CDR3 length is 14 residues. CDR1 PRHDT and CDR2 FYEKMQ come from the germline V gene (reference sequence). The CDR3 DNA reads TGTGCCAGCAGCTCCTCGGGACAGACCTACGAGCAGTACTTC. Residues: CASSSSGQTYEQYF.

This clone was picked up one time. The chain links TRBV6-5 to TRBJ1-5; unclear D gene. Germline V gene lookup returns CDR1 MNHEY and CDR2 SVGAGI. V was shortened by 0 bases and J by 0 bases, with 6 bases between the two germline ends. This CDR3 has 15 residues. This chain's CDR3 is CASSYSSYSNQPQHF. CDR3 in DNA: TGTGCCAGCAGTTACTCGAGCTATAGCAATCAGCCCCAGCATTTT.

This clone occurred a few times. The chain recombines TRBV7-2 with TRBJ1-5, with D possibly being TRBD1 (5 bases). The ends were cut back, 1 base at V and 9 bases at J, with 19 bases in the middle. Germline V CDR1 and CDR2: SGHTA, FQGNSA. This CDR3 region has 16 residues. The CDR3 loop reads CASSLEVTGSVGPQHF. The CDR3 nucleotides are TGTGCCAGCAGCTTAGAGGTTACAGGCTCGGTCGGGCCCCAGCATTTT. The whole variable domain, filled in from reference TRBV7-2 and TRBJ1-5, reads GAGVSQSPSNKVTEKGKDVELRCDPISGHTALYWYRQSLGQGLEFLIYFQGNSAPDKSGLPSDRFSAERTGGSVSTLTIQRTQQEDSAVYLCASSLEVTGSVGPQHFGDGTRLSIL.

The chain links TRBV19 to TRBJ1-6; 9 nucleotides match TRBD1. The trim removed 1 base at V and 8 bases at J, leaving 0 bases unmatched. The CDR3 totals 14 residues. The V gene's germline CDR1 is LNHDA and CDR2 SQIVND (reference sequence). The CDR3 nucleotides are TGTGCCAGTAGTATAGGGGACAGGGATTCACCCCTCCACTTT. Amino acids: CASSIGDRDSPLHF.

The gene calls are TRBV2 and TRBJ2-2, with D possibly being TRBD2 (6 bases). V lost 6 bases to trimming and J lost 5 bases, with 25 bases between them. Germline V lookup: CDR1 SNHLY, CDR2 FYNNEI. The CDR3 runs to 18 residues. The CDR3 region has the DNA TGTGCCAGCAGCTATTTATCGGGGGAAGAGGGCAATACCGGGGAGCTGTTTTTT. This gives the protein CASSYLSGEEGNTGELFF.

The chain joins TRBV5-5 to TRBJ1-6; 9 bases match TRBD1. Germline V gene lookup returns CDR1 SGHKS and CDR2 YYEKEE (reference sequence). This CDR3 comprises 13 residues. With 0 bases clipped from V and 15 bases from J, the junction kept 4 bases outside the gene matches. The CDR3 loop reads CASSLEGQGLLHF. In nucleotides, the CDR3 is TGTGCCAGCAGCTTGGAGGGACAGGGCCTCCTCCACTTT. Supplemented by reference TRBV5-5 and TRBJ1-6, the full variable domain reads DAGVTQSPTHLIKTRGQQVTLRCSPISGHKSVSWYQQVLGQGPQFIFQYYEKEERGRGNFPDRFSARQFPNYSSELNVNALLLGDSALYLCASSLEGQGLLHFGNGTRLTVT.

The chain has TRBV5-4 and TRBJ1-1; D is unresolved. Trimming cost V 0 bases and J 0 bases, with 9 bases left between them. Germline V gives CDR1 SGHNT, CDR2 YYREEE (reference sequence). The CDR3 contains 15 residues. In DNA form, the CDR3 reads TGTGCCAGCAGCTTGGGTGGCTCCCTGAACACTGAAGCTTTCTTT. Translating gives CASSLGGSLNTEAFF.

The V gene is TRBV5-6, the J gene TRBJ2-7; D may be TRBD2 (5 bases). Between the trimmed V and J ends, which lost 4 bases and 3 bases, there was a span of 11 bases. This CDR3 is built from 13 residues. The V gene's germline CDR1 is SGHDT and CDR2 YYEEEE. The CDR3, as DNA: TGTGCCAGCAGCCCGGGGAGAGTCTACGAGCAGTACTTC. It codes for CASSPGRVYEQYF. The full variable domain, rest sourced from reference TRBV5-6 and TRBJ2-7, is DAGVTQSPTHLIKTRGQQVTLRCSPKSGHDTVSWYQQALGQGPQFIFQYYEEEERQRGNFPDRFSGHQFPNYSSELNVNALLLGDSALYLCASSPGRVYEQYFGPGTRLTVT.

This rearrangement joins TRBV4-3 to TRBJ2-7; a possible D gene is TRBD1 (5 bases). The CDR3 has 14 residues. Per germline, CDR1 LGHNA and CDR2 YSLEER. V shed 1 base and J shed 7 bases, with 14 bases lying between them. The CDR3 nucleotides read TGCGCCAGCAGCCAAGTTATAGGGGAAGGTGAGCAGTACTTC. This gives the protein CASSQVIGEGEQYF.